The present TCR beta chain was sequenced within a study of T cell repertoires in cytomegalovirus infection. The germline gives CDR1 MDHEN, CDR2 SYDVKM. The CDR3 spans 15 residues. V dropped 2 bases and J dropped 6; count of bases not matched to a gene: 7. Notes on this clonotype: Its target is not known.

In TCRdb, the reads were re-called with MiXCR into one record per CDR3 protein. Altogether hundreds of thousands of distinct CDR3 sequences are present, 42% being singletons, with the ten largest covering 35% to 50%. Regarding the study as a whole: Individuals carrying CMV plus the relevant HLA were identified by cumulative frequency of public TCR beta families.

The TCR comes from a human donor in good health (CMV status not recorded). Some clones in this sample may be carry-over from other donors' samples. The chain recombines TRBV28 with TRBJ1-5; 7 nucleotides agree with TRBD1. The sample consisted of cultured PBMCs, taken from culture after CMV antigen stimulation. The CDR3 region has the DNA TGTGCCAGCAGTTTAGATACAGGGGAACCTCAGCCCCAGCATTTT. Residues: CASSLDTGEPQPQHF.